The 32 T cell receptor beta chains below were found in one sample sequenced in a study of blood T cell repertoires in COVID-19. Sequencing was performed with immunoSEQ multiplex PCR; in TCRdb, only in-frame clones are kept and a portion is missing. Counted here are some 360,000 clones, about 90% occurring once; the ten biggest clones make up roughly 2%. Sequenced sample: peripheral blood. These receptors originate from an older woman with COVID-19, enrolled during active disease.

This CDR3 reads CATGVQGNEQFF. CDR3 in DNA: TGTGCCACTGGAGTACAGGGGAATGAGCAGTTCTTC. V and J are TRBV2 and TRBJ2-1, with 7 bases that match TRBD1. V lost 10 bases to trimming and J lost 7 bases; unmatched junction nucleotides: 7. This CDR3 is built from 12 residues. Germline assignment: CDR1 SNHLY and CDR2 FYNNEI. Variable domain in full (rest from reference TRBV2 and TRBJ2-1): EPEVTQTPSHQVTQMGQEVILRCVPISNHLYFYWYRQILGQKVEFLVSFYNNEISEKSEIFDDQFSVERPDGSNFTLKIRSTKLEDSAMYFCATGVQGNEQFFGPGTRLTVL.

CDR3 in amino acids: CASSQFVTRLDTEAFF. The CDR3 coding sequence is TGTGCCAGCAGCCAATTCGTCACCCGGTTGGACACTGAAGCTTTCTTT. The chain links TRBV14 to TRBJ1-1; D is unclear. The CDR3 runs to 16 residues. Trimming removed 2 bases from V and 3 bases from J, with 16 bases in between. Germline-derived CDR1 and CDR2 are SGHDN and FVKESK.

J is TRBJ1-4 and V is TRBV2, with a tentative D call TRBD1 (5 bases). The germline V and J ends were trimmed by 6 bases and 15 bases, with 14 bases remaining between them. CDR1 and CDR2 from the germline V gene are SNHLY and FYNNEI. CDR3 length: 11 amino acids. CDR3 region: CASRYSLGVFF. DNA for the CDR3: TGTGCCAGCAGGTACTCTCTAGGGGTGTTTTTT.

This chain's CDR3 is CASSMVAVETQYF. The CDR3 nucleotides are TGTGCCAGCTCAATGGTAGCGGTAGAGACCCAGTACTTC. This chain connects TRBV18 to TRBJ2-5; D may be TRBD2 (6 bases). Trimming left V 5 bases short and J 4 bases short, with 11 bases between. Looked up from germline, CDR1 is KGHSH and CDR2 is LQKENI. The CDR3 loop spans 13 amino acids.

V and J are TRBV12-3 or TRBV12-4 and TRBJ1-4; 7 positions match TRBD1. With V trimmed by 6 bases and J by 10 bases, 8 bases remained unmatched. The CDR3 has 13 amino acids. This CDR3 reads CASRPSGGRKLFF. For the CDR3, the DNA is TGTGCCAGCAGACCTTCAGGGGGGAGAAAACTGTTTTTT.

The rearrangement links TRBV4-1 to TRBJ2-3, with 10 positions matching TRBD2. Germline CDR1 reads MGHRA; CDR2 reads YSYEKL. Trimming removed 4 bases from V and 6 bases from J; junction bases left unmatched: 10. The CDR3 extends over 16 amino acids. The CDR3 nucleotides are TGCGCCAGCAGCCCAACTAGCGGGGCTCCGCGGGATACGCAGTATTTT. It yields the protein CASSPTSGAPRDTQYF.

V and J are TRBV6-5 and TRBJ1-1, with D perhaps TRBD1 (5 bases). V lost 6 bases and J lost 9, with 17 bases in between. Germline V gene sequence: CDR1 MNHEY, CDR2 SVGAGI. This CDR3 is built from 13 residues. The CDR3 nucleotides read TGTGCCAGCAGGGGGCGGGGGGGAGAACAAGCTTTCTTT. It specifies CASRGRGGEQAFF.

V usage is TRBV12-3 or TRBV12-4 and J usage is TRBJ2-7, with 7 bases lining up with TRBD2. CDR3 length: 13 amino acids. V lost 6 bases and J lost 1; bases outside the gene matches: 3. DNA for the CDR3: TGTGCCAGCAGGGGGGGGACGTCCTACGAGCAGTACTTC. Translated, it gives CASRGGTSYEQYF.

The J gene is TRBJ2-7, the V gene TRBV5-1, with D possibly being TRBD2 (6 bases). V was pared by 0 bases and J by 2 bases, with 12 bases between. CDR1 is SGHRS and CDR2 is YFSETQ in the germline V gene. The CDR3 length is 15 residues. For the CDR3, the DNA is TGCGCCAGCAGCTTGGGCGGGGCCTCTACCTACGAGCAGTACTTC. Protein: CASSLGGASTYEQYF.

The rearrangement links TRBV7-2 to TRBJ2-2; 12 nucleotides line up with TRBD1. Trimming took 5 bases from V and 6 from J; bases not matched to a gene: 4. The CDR3 contains 15 residues. CDR1 SGHTA and CDR2 FQGNSA come from the germline V gene. The CDR3: CASSPGTGGSGELFF. As DNA, the CDR3 is TGTGCCAGCAGCCCGGGGACAGGGGGCTCCGGGGAGCTGTTTTTT. Using reference TRBV7-2 and TRBJ2-2 for the parts outside the CDR3, the full variable domain is GAGVSQSPSNKVTEKGKDVELRCDPISGHTALYWYRQSLGQGLEFLIYFQGNSAPDKSGLPSDRFSAERTGGSVSTLTIQRTQQEDSAVYLCASSPGTGGSGELFFGEGSRLTVL.

This clone has just one count. The chain employs TRBV29-1 and TRBJ1-1; a possible D gene is TRBD1 (5 bases). The CDR3 consists of 12 residues. CDR1 and CDR2 from the germline V gene are SQVTM and ANQGSEA. Trimming stripped 7 bases from V and 3 bases from J, with 12 bases between. The CDR3 nucleotides are TGCAGCGCTGCGGGGCTAGACACTGAAGCTTTCTTT. Its protein product is CSAAGLDTEAFF. Complete variable domain (other parts from reference TRBV29-1 and TRBJ1-1): SAVISQKPSRDICQRGTSLTIQCQVDSQVTMMFWYRQQPGQSLTLIATANQGSEATYESGFVIDKFPISRPNLTFSTLTVSNMSPEDSSIYLCSAAGLDTEAFFGQGTRLTVV.

The CDR3 reads CASSQDSPSGEAKNIQYF. CDR3 in DNA: TGTGCCAGCAGCCAAGATTCGCCTAGCGGGGAAGCCAAAAACATTCAGTACTTC. The chain couples TRBV14 to TRBJ2-4, with 9 bases that match TRBD2. V was pared by 0 bases and J by 0 bases, with 6 bases of the junction left unmatched. The CDR3 spans 18 residues. Germline V gene sequence: CDR1 SGHDN, CDR2 FVKESK.

This rearrangement joins TRBV24-1 to TRBJ2-2; TRBD2 agrees at 8 bases. V lost 3 bases to trimming and J lost 6 bases; unmatched junction nucleotides: 8. Germline V CDR1 and CDR2: KGHDR, SFDVKD. CDR3 length: 16 residues. CDR3 bases: TGTGCCACCAGTGATCCGGGACTAGGATCGGCCGGGGAGCTGTTTTTT. This codes for CATSDPGLGSAGELFF.

The genes are TRBV19 and TRBJ2-1, with 9 positions matching TRBD1. Germline V gene data show CDR1 as LNHDA and CDR2 as SQIVND (reference sequence). J gave up 4 bases and V 5 bases, and 3 bases lay outside the gene matches. The CDR3 runs 14 residues. The CDR3 nucleotides read TGTGCCAGTAGTTCGGGACAGGGATACAATGAGCAGTTCTTC. Translating it yields CASSSGQGYNEQFF.

The CDR3 coding sequence is TGTGCCAGCAGTGGCTCCGGGACAGGCACAATCATCGGTTCACCCCTCCACTTT. Translation gives CASSGSGTGTIIGSPLHF. This chain joins TRBV25-1 and TRBJ1-6, with TRBD1 identical over 8 bases. Germline V CDR1 and CDR2: MGHDK, SYGVNS. V lost 4 bases to trimming and J lost 9 bases; unmatched junction nucleotides: 17. The CDR3 covers 18 residues. Based on the CDR3 plus reference TRBV25-1 and TRBJ1-6, the full variable domain is EADIYQTPRYLVIGTGKKITLECSQTMGHDKMYWYQQDPGMELHLIHYSYGVNSTEKGDLSSESTVSRIRTEHFPLTLESARPSHTSQYLCASSGSGTGTIIGSPLHFGNGTRLTVT.

This clone was seen a single time. This rearrangement joins TRBV19 to TRBJ2-7, with 7 bases lining up with TRBD2. This CDR3 has 15 amino acids. V shed 5 bases and J 1 base; nucleotides not matched to a gene: 8. Germline V gene data show CDR1 as LNHDA and CDR2 as SQIVND (reference sequence). CDR3 residues: CASSRPKAGSYEQYF. DNA for the CDR3: TGTGCCAGTAGTCGACCCAAAGCGGGGTCCTACGAGCAGTACTTC.

This clone has a handful of counts. This rearrangement joins TRBV9 to TRBJ1-6; D call uncertain. From germline, CDR1 is SGDLS and CDR2 YYNGEE. V lost 3 bases and J 10 bases, leaving 14 bases between the germline ends. The length of the CDR3 is 14 residues. CDR3: CASSATPPGSPLHF. CDR3 bases: TGTGCCAGCAGCGCCACCCCTCCGGGATCACCCCTCCACTTT.

This rearrangement joins TRBV5-1 to TRBJ2-3; 10 positions match TRBD2. Trimming took 0 bases from V and 4 from J; bases not matched to a gene: 23. There are 22 residues in the CDR3. CDR1 SGHRS and CDR2 YFSETQ come from the germline V gene. CDR3 nucleotides: TGCGCCAGCAGCTTGGGGAAGAGTAGCGGGGGGCCCGTGCCTTATTCGGCAGATACGCAGTATTTT. Amino acid sequence: CASSLGKSSGGPVPYSADTQYF.

The gene calls are TRBV10-1 and TRBJ2-2; 8 nucleotides agree with TRBD1. The CDR3 is 19 residues long. From germline, CDR1 is WNHNN and CDR2 SYGVQD (reference sequence). Trimming at V came to 3 bases and at J to 2 bases, leaving 14 bases not matched to a gene. CDR3 in DNA: TGCGCCAGCAGTGACCCGGGACAGGTCAATCAGGGAAACACCGGGGAGCTGTTTTTT. Translation gives CASSDPGQVNQGNTGELFF.

The V and J genes are TRBV18 and TRBJ2-5; D may be TRBD1 (5 bases). Germline V gene lookup returns CDR1 KGHSH and CDR2 LQKENI. Deletions cut 1 base from V and 3 bases from J, with 9 bases between. The CDR3 length is 14 residues. CDR3 residues: CASSPQIGEETQYF. DNA for the CDR3: TGTGCCAGCTCACCACAGATAGGGGAAGAGACCCAGTACTTC.

V is TRBV28 and J is TRBJ1-2, with D maybe TRBD1 (5 bases). The CDR3 runs to 14 residues. V was pared by 3 bases and J by 8 bases, with 16 bases between. In germline, CDR1 is MDHEN, CDR2 SYDVKM. For the CDR3, the DNA is TGTGCCAGCAGTTTGCGGGGGACGCCAAGGGGCTACACCTTC. The encoded protein is CASSLRGTPRGYTF.

The chain joins TRBV5-1 to TRBJ2-3; D not certain. Germline lookup yields CDR1 SGHRS and CDR2 YFSETQ. There are 15 residues in the CDR3. Trimming pared 6 bases from V and 0 bases from J, leaving 14 bases between. The CDR3 nucleotides are TGCGCCAGCAAAACATCGGGTGCTAGCACAGATACGCAGTATTTT. Translated, it gives CASKTSGASTDTQYF.

The chain is built from TRBV6-6 and TRBJ2-7; 9 bases align to TRBD1. The CDR3 is 16 amino acids. Unmatched junction bases numbered 8, after V lost 0 bases and J lost 5 bases. From germline, CDR1 is MNHNY and CDR2 SVGAGI (reference sequence). CDR3 DNA sequence: TGTGCCAGCAGTTACTCCGGGACAGGGCCGCTCCACGAGCAGTACTTC. Protein: CASSYSGTGPLHEQYF.

This chain links TRBV7-2 with TRBJ2-7; TRBD2 matches at 10 bases. V lost 6 bases, J lost 0 bases, and 5 bases stayed unmatched. Germline-derived CDR1 and CDR2 are SGHTA and FQGNSA. This CDR3 region has 15 residues. CDR3 loop: CASSRSGGISYEQYF. CDR3 nucleotide sequence: TGTGCCAGCAGTCGTAGCGGGGGGATCTCCTACGAGCAGTACTTC.

The chain couples TRBV30 to TRBJ1-2; 8 nucleotides match TRBD1. Germline V gene data show CDR1 as GTSNPN and CDR2 as SVGIG (reference sequence). V lost 6 bases, J lost 4 bases, and 7 bases stayed unmatched. The CDR3 runs 13 residues. The CDR3 protein is CACGQGRVYGYTF. CDR3 in DNA: TGTGCCTGCGGACAGGGTCGAGTCTATGGCTACACCTTC.

The rearrangement links TRBV4-1 to TRBJ2-3, with 12 bases fitting TRBD2. This CDR3 contains 18 residues. CDR1 and CDR2 from the germline V gene are MGHRA and YSYEKL. J lost 2 bases, V lost 0 bases, and 6 bases had no gene match. DNA for the CDR3: TGCGCCAGCAGCCAAGATCGGACTAGCGGGGCACACACAGATACGCAGTATTTT. Its translation: CASSQDRTSGAHTDTQYF.

This clone was observed a single time. The V call is TRBV12-3 or TRBV12-4, the J call TRBJ2-3; D is perhaps TRBD2 (6 bases). Trimming cost V 3 bases and J 2 bases, with 6 bases left between them. The CDR3 covers 13 residues. Written as DNA, the CDR3 is TGTGCCAGCAGTTTGGGACTCACAGATACGCAGTATTTT. This sequence encodes CASSLGLTDTQYF.

J is TRBJ1-4 and V is TRBV7-9, with TRBD1 as a possible D gene (6 bases). Germline V gene lookup returns CDR1 SEHNR and CDR2 FQNEAQ (reference sequence). The length of the CDR3 is 13 residues. The V end lost 5 bases, the J end lost 5 bases, and 9 bases lay between the germline ends. The CDR3 protein is CASSRGQNEKLFF. CDR3 DNA sequence: TGTGCCAGCAGCCGTGGACAGAATGAAAAACTGTTTTTT.

The chain links TRBV30 to TRBJ1-3, with 7 bases lining up with TRBD1. Germline values: CDR1 GTSNPN, CDR2 SVGIG (reference sequence). After removal of 5 bases from V and 4 bases from J, the junction contained 8 bases not matched to a gene. The CDR3 is 14 residues long. The CDR3 region is CAWGGGGTGNTIYF. As DNA, the CDR3 is TGTGCCTGGGGAGGAGGGGGCACAGGAAACACCATATATTTT.

The CDR3 region is CASSYPPRQISNQPQHF. CDR3 bases: TGTGCCAGCAGTTACCCACCCCGACAGATCAGCAATCAGCCCCAGCATTTT. This chain joins TRBV6-2 or TRBV6-3 and TRBJ1-5; tentatively, D is TRBD1 (5 bases). CDR3 length: 17 amino acids. V was cut by 2 bases and J by 1 base, with 15 bases left in between. CDR1 is MNHEY and CDR2 is SVGEGT in the germline V gene.

This chain joins TRBV11-2 and TRBJ2-2, with 9 bases identical to TRBD2. Germline CDR1 is SGHAT and CDR2 is FQNNGV. The J segment lost 6 bases and the V segment lost 1 base, leaving 3 bases of the junction unmatched. The CDR3 has 15 residues. The CDR3 sequence is CASSLVPSGAGELFF. Here the CDR3 DNA reads TGTGCCAGCAGCTTAGTGCCTAGCGGGGCCGGGGAGCTGTTTTTT.

The V gene is TRBV24-1, the J gene TRBJ2-1; the match to TRBD2 covers 10 bases. CDR1 KGHDR and CDR2 SFDVKD come from the germline V gene. J gave up 4 bases and V 9 bases, and 8 bases lay outside the gene matches. The CDR3 sequence is 15 residues long. CDR3 residues: CATGKASGGYNEQFF. The CDR3 nucleotides read TGTGCCACCGGGAAAGCTAGCGGGGGATACAATGAGCAGTTCTTC.